This T cell receptor (beta chain) was found in a study of beta chain features in type 1 diabetes. There are a few counts of this clone. Its antigen is not identified. Mismatch with germline at one junction end may stem from a read error. Per the germline V gene, CDR1 is SGHVS and CDR2 is FQNEAQ. CDR3 size: 15 residues. Every participating donor gave one draw, a heparinised blood sample averaging approximately 110 mL. Sorted CD4+ subsets: naive, central memory, regulatory, stem cell-like memory (CD45RO/CCR7/CD25/CD127/CD95/CD27 panel). Populations obtained by sorting all exceeded 95% purity. General study points: People with Type 1 diabetes carried modestly yet significantly shorter TCRB CDR3s in all four CD4+ subsets.

The entirety of the isolated RNA underwent reverse transcription, so expressed TCRB transcripts were sequenced. Clones were sequenced by immunoSEQ multiplex PCR, and TCRdb holds only the in-frame ones, with some missing. The table shows 130,000 to 150,000 clones, with less than 9% occurring only once. The chain is built from TRBV7-8 and TRBJ2-7, with 9 bases lining up with TRBD2. The TCR comes from a woman aged 25 to 39 in good health. The sample comprised central memory CD4+ T cells from blood. CDR3 DNA sequence: TGTGCCAGCAGTTTAGAGCGGGGGGCTTCCTACGAGCAGTACTTC. Amino acid sequence: CASSLERGASYEQYF. Drawing the rest from reference TRBV7-8 and TRBJ2-7, the complete variable domain is GAGVSQSPRYKVAKRGQDVALRCDPISGHVSLFWYQQALGQGPEFLTYFQNEAQLDKSGLPSDRFFAERPEGSVSTLKIQRTQQEDSAVYLCASSLERGASYEQYFGPGTRLTVT.